The clone carrying this T cell receptor (beta chain) came up many times. The antigen remains undetermined. The sample comes from a study of early T cells in non-severe SARS-CoV-2 infection. About the research overall: Investigators sequenced bulk RNA drawn from unsorted whole blood, and chains remained unpaired. Study-wide findings and caveats: Matching against VDJdb likely underestimated virus-specific expansions, favoring anti-spike CD8.

cDNA molecules, individually, were tagged with unique molecular identifiers. TCRdb reprocessed the 5' RACE reads via MiXCR and lists one record per CDR3 protein. The table lists more than 60,000 distinct CDR3 sequences, roughly a tenth of them singletons. CDR3 length: 13 amino acids. Germline assignment: CDR1 SNHLY and CDR2 FYNNEI. The V gene lost 1 base and the J gene lost 6 bases, with 10 bases spanning the gap. The specimen sequenced was whole blood. The V call is TRBV2, the J call TRBJ2-7; weak D call: TRBD2 (5 bases). This TCR came from an adult who was a healthcare worker with PCR-confirmed SARS-CoV-2 infection or an uninfected control (not recorded which). Here the CDR3 DNA reads TGTGCCAGCAGTGAAGAACTAGACACCGAGCAGTACTTC. Translated, it gives CASSEELDTEQYF.